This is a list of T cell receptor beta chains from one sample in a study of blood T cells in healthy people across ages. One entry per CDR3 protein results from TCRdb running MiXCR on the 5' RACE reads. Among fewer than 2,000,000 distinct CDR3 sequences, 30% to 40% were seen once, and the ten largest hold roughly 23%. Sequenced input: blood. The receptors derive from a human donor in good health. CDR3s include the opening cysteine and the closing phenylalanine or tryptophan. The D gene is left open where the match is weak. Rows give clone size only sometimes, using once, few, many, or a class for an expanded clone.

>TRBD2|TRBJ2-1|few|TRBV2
CASSEGTSGAWEQFF
TGTGCCAGCAGTGAAGGTACTAGCGGGGCTTGGGAGCAGTTCTTC
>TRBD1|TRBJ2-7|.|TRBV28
CASRIQGARYEQYF
TGTGCCAGCCGGATACAGGGGGCGCGGTACGAGCAGTACTTC
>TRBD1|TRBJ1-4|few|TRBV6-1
CASSDGTGGEKLFF
TGTGCCAGCAGTGATGGGACAGGGGGAGAAAAACTGTTTTTT
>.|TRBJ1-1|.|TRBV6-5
CASSYSTDYISTEAFF
TGTGCCAGCAGTTACTCCACTGACTACATCTCCACTGAAGCTTTCTTT
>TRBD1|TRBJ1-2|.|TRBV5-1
CASSPGGQELNYGYTF
TGCGCCAGCAGCCCGGGGGGACAGGAGTTAAACTATGGCTACACCTTC
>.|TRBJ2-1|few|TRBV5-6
CASSLASLGLNEQFF
TGTGCCAGCAGCTTAGCGTCGCTGGGTCTCAATGAGCAGTTCTTC
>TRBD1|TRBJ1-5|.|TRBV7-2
CASSLDGDRVQPQHF
TGTGCCAGCAGCTTAGATGGGGACAGGGTACAGCCCCAGCATTTT
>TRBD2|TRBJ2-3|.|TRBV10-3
CAISEAGLAGGGEDTQYF
TGTGCCATCAGTGAGGCCGGACTAGCGGGGGGCGGTGAAGATACGCAGTATTTT
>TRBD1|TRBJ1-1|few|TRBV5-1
CASSGTGENTEAFF
TGCGCCAGCAGCGGGACAGGGGAGAACACTGAAGCTTTCTTT
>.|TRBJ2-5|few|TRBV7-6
CASKSQETQYF
TGTGCCAGCAAGTCACAAGAGACCCAGTACTTC
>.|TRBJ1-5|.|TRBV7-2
CASSGPGTSTRPGSQPQHF
TGTGCCAGCAGCGGACCCGGGACATCCACCAGGCCAGGCAGTCAGCCCCAGCATTTT
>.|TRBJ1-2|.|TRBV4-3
CASSQDWATRSGYTF
TGCGCCAGCAGCCAAGATTGGGCCACAAGGAGTGGCTACACCTTC
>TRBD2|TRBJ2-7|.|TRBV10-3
CAISDRSGGDYNEQYF
TGTGCCATCAGTGATAGAAGCGGGGGGGATTACAATGAGCAGTACTTC
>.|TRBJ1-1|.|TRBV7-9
CASGHGRNEAFF
TGTGCCAGCGGGCACGGACGGAATGAAGCTTTCTTT
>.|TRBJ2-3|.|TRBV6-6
CASSYSLYNTDTQYF
TGTGCCAGCAGTTATAGTCTCTACAACACAGATACGCAGTATTTT
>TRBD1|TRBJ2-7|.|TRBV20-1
CSARSRKTGGYEQYF
TGCAGTGCTAGATCCCGCAAGACAGGGGGCTACGAGCAGTACTTC
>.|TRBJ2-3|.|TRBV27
CASSYDRQPSTDTQYF
TGTGCCAGCAGTTACGACCGACAGCCTAGCACAGATACGCAGTATTTT
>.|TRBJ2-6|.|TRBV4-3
CASSQDTNSGANVLTF
TGCGCCAGCAGCCAAGATACCAACTCTGGGGCCAACGTCCTGACTTTC
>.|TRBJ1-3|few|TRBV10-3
CAISEGLVGGNTIYF
TGTGCCATCAGTGAGGGTTTGGTCGGAGGAAACACCATATATTTT
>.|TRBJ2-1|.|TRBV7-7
CASSSSYRENEQFF
TGTGCCAGCAGCTCTTCATACAGGGAAAATGAGCAGTTCTTC
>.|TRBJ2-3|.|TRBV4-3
CASSQIRTDTQYF
TGCGCCAGCAGCCAAATTCGCACAGATACGCAGTATTTT
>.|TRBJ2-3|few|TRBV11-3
CASSLLASPWDTQYF
TGTGCCAGCAGCTTACTAGCGAGTCCTTGGGATACGCAGTATTTT
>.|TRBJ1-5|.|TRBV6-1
CASSEVGMSNQPQHF
TGTGCCAGCAGTGAAGTGGGAATGAGCAATCAGCCCCAGCATTTT
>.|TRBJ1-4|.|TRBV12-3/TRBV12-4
CASSLGFGGEKLFF
TGTGCCAGCAGTTTAGGATTCGGAGGTGAAAAACTGTTTTTT
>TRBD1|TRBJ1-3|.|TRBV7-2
CASSVSTGATSGNTIYF
TGTGCCAGCAGCGTCTCGACAGGGGCTACCTCTGGAAACACCATATATTTT
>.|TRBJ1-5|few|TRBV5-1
CASAAGDNQPQHF
TGCGCCAGCGCGGCAGGGGATAATCAGCCCCAGCATTTT
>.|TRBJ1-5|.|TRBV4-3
CASSQALSGNQPQHF
TGCGCCAGCAGCCAAGCCCTCTCGGGCAATCAGCCCCAGCATTTT
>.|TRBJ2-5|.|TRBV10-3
CAISEERGIRETQYF
TGTGCCATCAGTGAGGAACGGGGTATACGGGAGACCCAGTACTTC